One sample yielded the 29 T cell receptor beta chains listed below, sequenced in a study of T cell responses to AZD1222 COVID-19 vaccine. The table came from immunoSEQ multiplex PCR; TCRdb's copy has only in-frame clones and leaves some out. The sample lists over 140,000 clones; around 92% were seen once. The source material was peripheral blood, sampled 28 days after the second AZD1222 dose. Source of these receptors: an adult who received the AZD1222 COVID-19 vaccine.

The V gene is TRBV19, the J gene TRBJ2-4, with TRBD1 matching 9 bases. Germline-derived CDR1 and CDR2 are LNHDA and SQIVND (reference sequence). The V and J ends lost 0 bases and 7 bases, in that order; junction bases with no gene match: 4. The CDR3 has 15 residues. The CDR3: CASSIEQGAWNIQYF. In DNA, the CDR3 is TGTGCCAGTAGTATAGAACAGGGGGCCTGGAACATTCAGTACTTC. The variable domain in full, completed from reference TRBV19 and TRBJ2-4, reads DGGITQSPKYLFRKEGQNVTLSCEQNLNHDAMYWYRQDPGQGLRLIYYSQIVNDFQKGDIAEGYSVSREKKESFPLTVTSAQKNPTAFYLCASSIEQGAWNIQYFGAGTRLSVL.

The V and J genes are TRBV12-3 or TRBV12-4 and TRBJ1-5; D is unclear. Trimming took off 6 bases at V and 7 bases at J, with 13 bases between the two ends. This CDR3 is built from 13 residues. The CDR3 is CASRPSGNQPQHF. In nucleotides, the CDR3 is TGTGCCAGCAGGCCTAGTGGAAACCAGCCCCAGCATTTT.

The chain employs TRBV7-2 and TRBJ2-7, with 8 bases identical to TRBD2. Germline V gene lookup returns CDR1 SGHTA and CDR2 FQGNSA. V lost 5 bases to trimming and J lost 3 bases; unmatched junction nucleotides: 15. The CDR3 is made up of 17 amino acids. CDR3 residues: CASSPQAGGPPVYEQYF. The CDR3 DNA is TGTGCCAGCAGCCCTCAGGCGGGAGGACCCCCAGTCTACGAGCAGTACTTC.

The chain has TRBV29-1 and TRBJ1-5, with a tentative D call TRBD1 (6 bases). This CDR3 contains 12 residues. Deletions cut 6 bases from V and 12 bases from J, with 18 bases between. Germline assignment: CDR1 SQVTM and CDR2 ANQGSEA. Here the CDR3 reads CSVGTGSGIQHF. DNA for the CDR3: TGCAGCGTGGGAACAGGGTCCGGGATCCAGCATTTT. Supplemented by reference TRBV29-1 and TRBJ1-5, the full variable domain reads SAVISQKPSRDICQRGTSLTIQCQVDSQVTMMFWYRQQPGQSLTLIATANQGSEATYESGFVIDKFPISRPNLTFSTLTVSNMSPEDSSIYLCSVGTGSGIQHFGDGTRLSIL.

The chain is built from TRBV3-1 (or the pseudogene TRBV3-2) and TRBJ2-6; D ambiguous. CDR3 length equals 15 residues. Germline V gene sequence: CDR1 LGHDT, CDR2 YNNKEL (reference sequence). V was cut by 4 bases and J by 4 bases, with 11 bases left in between. As DNA, the CDR3 is TGTGCCAGCAGCCCTGGGCCCTCCGGGGCCAACGTCCTGACTTTC. Its protein product is CASSPGPSGANVLTF.

V gene TRBV6-5 combines with J gene TRBJ2-7, with 7 bases aligning to TRBD1. The V gene's germline CDR1 is MNHEY and CDR2 SVGAGI. V lost 7 bases and J lost 2; bases outside the gene matches: 5. The CDR3 consists of 13 residues. This chain's CDR3 is CASKNGQAYEQYF. The DNA for the CDR3 is TGTGCCAGCAAAAACGGACAGGCCTACGAGCAGTACTTC.

The chain employs TRBV18 and TRBJ2-2; 8 bases map to TRBD2. Germline CDR1 KGHSH, CDR2 LQKENI. The junction had 1 base not matched to a gene; V was cut back by 4 bases and J by 0 bases. The CDR3 runs 15 residues. Written as DNA, the CDR3 is TGTGCCAGCTCACGGGGACTAGCGAACACCGGGGAGCTGTTTTTT. It specifies CASSRGLANTGELFF.

This chain links TRBV6-6 with TRBJ1-2, with 7 bases identical to TRBD1. Per germline, CDR1 MNHNY and CDR2 SVGAGI (reference sequence). The CDR3 covers 19 residues. V was pared by 5 bases and J by 5 bases, with 23 bases of the junction left unmatched. CDR3 nucleotides: TGTGCCAGCAGTCTTATGGGAGGGGGCGCTCGCTTTGGGATTTATGGCTACACCTTC. Translated: CASSLMGGGARFGIYGYTF.

The chain joins TRBV18 to TRBJ2-7; D is possibly TRBD1 (6 bases). Between the trimmed V and J ends, which lost 5 bases and 3 bases, there was a span of 17 bases. From germline, CDR1 is KGHSH and CDR2 LQKENI. This CDR3 comprises 15 residues. This CDR3 is CASSTRGSVLYEQYF. The CDR3 DNA reads TGTGCCAGCTCAACCAGGGGAAGCGTCCTCTACGAGCAGTACTTC. The complete variable domain, with remaining parts taken from reference TRBV18 and TRBJ2-7, reads NAGVMQNPRHLVRRRGQEARLRCSPMKGHSHVYWYRQLPEEGLKFMVYLQKENIIDESGMPKERFSAEFPKEGPSILRIQQVVRGDSAAYFCASSTRGSVLYEQYFGPGTRLTVT.

The rearrangement links TRBV6-2 or TRBV6-3 to TRBJ2-1, with D possibly TRBD1 on 6 matching bases. Looked up from germline, CDR1 is MNHEY and CDR2 is SVGEGT. Trimming cost V 4 bases and J 0 bases, with 16 bases left between them. This CDR3 contains 17 residues. CDR3 in DNA: TGTGCCAGCAGTTCCACAGGGTCGCCAAGCTCCTACAATGAGCAGTTCTTC. This gives the protein CASSSTGSPSSYNEQFF.

The chain has TRBV18 and TRBJ2-2; D is perhaps TRBD1 (6 bases). Trimming shortened V by 0 bases and J by 1 base, and 9 bases separated the two germline ends. The CDR3 runs 16 residues. Germline lookup yields CDR1 KGHSH and CDR2 LQKENI. CDR3 nucleotides: TGTGCCAGCTCACCACCTTGGACAGAGAACACCGGGGAGCTGTTTTTT. Protein: CASSPPWTENTGELFF.

The chain recombines TRBV18 with TRBJ2-5; the match to TRBD2 covers 13 bases. The germline CDR1 and CDR2 sequences are KGHSH and LQKENI. J lost 6 bases, V lost 0 bases, and 7 bases had no gene match. The CDR3 is 17 amino acids. Here the CDR3 reads CASSPPGLAGTAKTQYF. For the CDR3, the DNA is TGTGCCAGCTCACCACCGGGACTAGCGGGGACGGCAAAGACCCAGTACTTC.

The chain employs TRBV20-1 and TRBJ2-5; tentatively, D is TRBD2 (5 bases). The length of the CDR3 is 15 residues. The germline V and J ends were trimmed by 3 bases and 5 bases, with 19 bases remaining between them. The germline CDR1 and CDR2 sequences are DFQATT and SNEGSKA (reference sequence). The CDR3 is CSASGLDAVMETQYF. CDR3 bases: TGCAGTGCTAGTGGACTCGACGCCGTTATGGAGACCCAGTACTTC.

The chain has TRBV5-6 and TRBJ1-2, with 7 bases aligning to TRBD1. The CDR3 totals 13 residues. Per germline, CDR1 SGHDT and CDR2 YYEEEE. The junction had 4 bases not matched to a gene; V was cut back by 3 bases and J by 5 bases. The CDR3 region has the DNA TGTGCCAGCAGCTATTGGGACAGATATGGCTACACCTTC. Translated: CASSYWDRYGYTF.

The sample holds one count of this clone. This chain joins TRBV4-3 and TRBJ1-1, with D uncertain. Germline V CDR1 and CDR2: LGHNA, YSLEER. This CDR3 region has 15 residues. V lost 0 bases and J lost 1, with 9 bases in between. The DNA for the CDR3 is TGCGCCAGCAGCCAAGAACGGTCCCCGAACACTGAAGCTTTCTTT. It specifies CASSQERSPNTEAFF.

The chain recombines TRBV28 with TRBJ1-3, with no clear D. The germline V gene has CDR1 MDHEN and CDR2 SYDVKM. This CDR3 spans 12 amino acids. V was clipped by 3 bases and J by 7 bases, with 7 bases between them. The CDR3 region is CASSFFANTIYF. CDR3 in DNA: TGTGCCAGCAGTTTTTTCGCGAACACCATATATTTT.

The genes are TRBV9 and TRBJ2-1; 8 nucleotides align to TRBD1. CDR1 SGDLS and CDR2 YYNGEE come from the germline V gene. This CDR3 comprises 14 residues. Germline trimming cut 6 bases from V and 6 bases from J; bases unmatched to any gene: 8. Here the CDR3 DNA reads TGTGCCAGCAAGACAGGGGATATCGGCAATGAGCAGTTCTTC. This translates into CASKTGDIGNEQFF.

V usage is TRBV7-2 and J usage is TRBJ2-2, with 8 bases identical to TRBD2. The length of the CDR3 is 17 residues. Germline loops: CDR1 SGHTA, CDR2 FQGNSA. The junction had 8 bases not matched to a gene; V was cut back by 1 base and J by 4 bases. The CDR3 DNA sequence: TGTGCCAGCAGCTTAGTCGCGGCAGCGGGAGTCACCGGGGAGCTGTTTTTT. Amino acid sequence: CASSLVAAAGVTGELFF.

The chain is built from TRBV19 and TRBJ2-5, with no clear D. The CDR3 is 12 amino acids. V was pared by 1 base and J by 4 bases, with 4 bases between. CDR1 and CDR2 from the germline V gene are LNHDA and SQIVND (reference sequence). Here the CDR3 DNA reads TGTGCCAGTAGTATAGGATCAGAGACCCAGTACTTC. This sequence encodes CASSIGSETQYF.

This chain connects TRBV2 to TRBJ2-2, with D possibly TRBD2 on 6 matching bases. Trimming removed 2 bases from V and 5 bases from J, with 6 bases in between. Germline CDR1 SNHLY, CDR2 FYNNEI. The CDR3 extends over 13 amino acids. Here the CDR3 DNA reads TGTGCCAGCAGTGAACTAGCGACCGGGGAGCTGTTTTTT. This sequence encodes CASSELATGELFF.

The chain recombines TRBV3-1 (or the pseudogene TRBV3-2) with TRBJ1-6, with D maybe TRBD1 (5 bases). The CDR3 contains 13 residues. Germline V gives CDR1 LGHDT, CDR2 YNNKEL (reference sequence). Trimming cost V 5 bases and J 10 bases, with 12 bases left between them. CDR3 residues: CASSASGTSPLHF. The CDR3, as DNA: TGTGCCAGCAGCGCCTCAGGGACCTCACCCCTCCACTTT.

The chain combines TRBV6-2 or TRBV6-3 with TRBJ2-7; D gene ambiguous. Germline CDR1 is MNHEY and CDR2 is SVGEGT. Trimming shortened V by 2 bases and J by 12 bases, and 29 bases separated the two germline ends. The CDR3 totals 17 residues. The CDR3 DNA follows: TGTGCCAGCAGTTACCGCCTACAGACAACACATCAAAATTTCCTGTACTTC. This encodes CASSYRLQTTHQNFLYF.

V usage is TRBV6-6 and J usage is TRBJ1-1, with D perhaps TRBD1 (5 bases). Germline-derived CDR1 and CDR2 are MNHNY and SVGAGI (reference sequence). V lost 6 bases and J 1 base, leaving 12 bases between the germline ends. The CDR3 length is 14 residues. The CDR3, as DNA: TGTGCCAGCAGCCCAGACAGATCGAACACTGAAGCTTTCTTT. Its protein product is CASSPDRSNTEAFF.

The chain combines TRBV7-9 with TRBJ2-7; 10 bases are a match to TRBD2. Germline V gene sequence: CDR1 SEHNR, CDR2 FQNEAQ (reference sequence). V was pared by 5 bases and J by 4 bases, with 14 bases of the junction left unmatched. The CDR3 has 17 amino acids. The CDR3 DNA sequence: TGTGCCAGCAGCCCCCCCGGAATAGCGGGAGGCCGGTACGAGCAGTACTTC. Translating gives CASSPPGIAGGRYEQYF.

This chain connects TRBV28 to TRBJ1-4; no firm D call. The CDR3 totals 15 residues. Trimming removed 6 bases from V and 6 bases from J, with 17 bases in between. From germline, CDR1 is MDHEN and CDR2 SYDVKM. The CDR3: CASSKNNERDEKLFF. CDR3 in DNA: TGTGCCAGCAGCAAGAATAATGAGAGGGATGAAAAACTGTTTTTT.

The chain combines TRBV6-6 with TRBJ2-3; 8 positions match TRBD1. V dropped 6 bases and J dropped 1; count of bases not matched to a gene: 6. Germline CDR1 MNHNY, CDR2 SVGAGI (reference sequence). The CDR3 is 15 residues long. CDR3 protein: CASSRPGQGTDTQYF. The CDR3 nucleotides are TGTGCCAGCAGCCGACCGGGACAGGGCACAGATACGCAGTATTTT.

The V and J genes are TRBV28 and TRBJ1-5, with D possibly matching TRBD1 (6 bases). Germline assignment: CDR1 MDHEN and CDR2 SYDVKM. The V end lost 10 bases, the J end lost 1 base, and 14 bases lay between the germline ends. The CDR3 is 14 residues long. The DNA of the CDR3 is TGTGCCACCAGGTGGGGGCAAAGCAATCAGCCCCAGCATTTT. Amino acid sequence: CATRWGQSNQPQHF.

V and J are TRBV6-5 and TRBJ2-2; 11 nucleotides align to TRBD2. The V segment lost 4 bases and the J segment 3 bases; nucleotides outside the gene matches: 4. The V gene's germline CDR1 is MNHEY and CDR2 SVGAGI. This CDR3 region has 16 residues. Written as DNA, the CDR3 is TGTGCCAGCAGTTTACTAGCGGGAGTTGACACCGGGGAGCTGTTTTTT. It specifies CASSLLAGVDTGELFF.

The chain links TRBV24-1 to TRBJ2-2; weak D call: TRBD1 (8 bases). V gave up 12 bases and J gave up 1 base, with 17 bases separating them. Germline V gives CDR1 KGHDR, CDR2 SFDVKD. The CDR3 loop spans 15 amino acids. In DNA, the CDR3 is TGTGCCGCCAACGGGGGGACAGGGAACACCGGGGAGCTGTTTTTT. Amino acid sequence: CAANGGTGNTGELFF.